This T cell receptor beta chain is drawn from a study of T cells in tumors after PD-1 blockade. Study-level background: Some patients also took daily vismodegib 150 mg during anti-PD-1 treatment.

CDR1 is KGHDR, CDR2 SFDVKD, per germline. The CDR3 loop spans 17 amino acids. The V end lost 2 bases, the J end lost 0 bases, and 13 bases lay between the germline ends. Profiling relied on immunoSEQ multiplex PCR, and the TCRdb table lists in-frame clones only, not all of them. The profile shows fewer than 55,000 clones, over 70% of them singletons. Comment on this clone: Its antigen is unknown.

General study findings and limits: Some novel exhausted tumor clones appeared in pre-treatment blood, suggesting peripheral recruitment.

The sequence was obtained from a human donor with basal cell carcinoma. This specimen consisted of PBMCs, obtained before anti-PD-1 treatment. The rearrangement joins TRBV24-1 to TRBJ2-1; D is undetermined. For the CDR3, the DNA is TGTGCCACCAGTGATTACGACGGTAAGAGCTCCTACAATGAGCAGTTCTTC. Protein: CATSDYDGKSSYNEQFF.